These 21 T cell receptor beta chains share one sample of origin, sequenced in a study of blood T cell repertoires in COVID-19. Clones were read by immunoSEQ multiplex PCR, and TCRdb kept only the in-frame ones, dropping some. This table holds about 94,000 clones, about 86% found once. The material sequenced was peripheral blood. The origin of the receptors is a man aged 55 to 70 with acute or convalescent COVID-19.

The chain links TRBV4-1 to TRBJ2-3; possible D gene TRBD1, 6 bases. CDR1 is MGHRA and CDR2 is YSYEKL in the germline V gene. The V end lost 4 bases, the J end lost 2 bases, and 13 bases lay between the germline ends. The CDR3 has 15 amino acids. Here the CDR3 reads CASSPRDKTTDTQYF. CDR3 bases: TGCGCCAGCAGCCCCCGGGACAAGACCACAGATACGCAGTATTTT.

The chain has TRBV4-2 and TRBJ1-2; a weak D match, TRBD1 (5 bases). CDR1 is LGHNA and CDR2 is YNFKEQ in the germline V gene. Trimming took 0 bases from V and 2 from J, leaving 19 bases between them. The CDR3 runs to 18 residues. CDR3 in amino acids: CASSQEKGVPLFNYGYTF. CDR3 bases: TGTGCCAGCAGCCAAGAGAAAGGGGTCCCCCTCTTCAACTATGGCTACACCTTC.

This chain connects TRBV5-1 to TRBJ1-4; D not resolved. The CDR3 runs to 13 residues. Germline V gene sequence: CDR1 SGHRS, CDR2 YFSETQ. V was clipped by 4 bases and J by 8 bases, with 12 bases between them. The CDR3 nucleotides read TGCGCCAGCAGCCCGGGTCTCAACGAAAAACTGTTTTTT. It codes for CASSPGLNEKLFF.

The chain joins TRBV7-2 to TRBJ1-1; D perhaps matches TRBD1 (5 bases). The length of the CDR3 is 14 residues. Germline V lookup: CDR1 SGHTA, CDR2 FQGNSA. Trimming removed 3 bases from V and 5 bases from J, with 13 bases in between. The CDR3 here is CASSFRGVGTEAFF. The CDR3 DNA reads TGTGCCAGCAGCTTCCGGGGGGTAGGGACTGAAGCTTTCTTT.

In this sample, this clone turned up once. V is TRBV3-1 (or the pseudogene TRBV3-2) and J is TRBJ1-4, with D maybe TRBD1 (5 bases). CDR1 is LGHDT, CDR2 YNNKEL, per germline (reference sequence). Trimming shortened V by 4 bases and J by 14 bases, and 20 bases separated the two germline ends. CDR3 length: 14 amino acids. CDR3 sequence reads: CASSLQTNQGGLFF. As DNA, the CDR3 is TGTGCCAGCAGCCTTCAAACCAATCAGGGTGGCCTGTTTTTT.

V usage is TRBV10-3 and J usage is TRBJ1-1; TRBD1 might be the D (6 bases). CDR1 is ENHRY, CDR2 SYGVKD, per germline. Trimming stripped 3 bases from V and 2 bases from J, with 10 bases between. The CDR3 consists of 14 residues. CDR3 residues: CAISDNRANTEAFF. The CDR3 DNA reads as TGTGCCATCAGTGATAACAGGGCAAACACTGAAGCTTTCTTT.

This chain connects TRBV4-1 to TRBJ1-6; D uncertain. Per germline, CDR1 MGHRA and CDR2 YSYEKL. This CDR3 comprises 12 residues. V was cut by 2 bases and J by 10 bases, with 6 bases left in between. CDR3: CASSQSLSPLHF. The CDR3 nucleotides read TGCGCCAGCAGCCAATCTCTATCACCCCTCCACTTT.

The chain links TRBV5-6 to TRBJ2-5; D may be TRBD1 (6 bases). The CDR3 runs 16 residues. Germline lookup yields CDR1 SGHDT and CDR2 YYEEEE. V lost 1 base, J lost 1 base, and 14 bases lay in between. CDR3 sequence: CASSLRAGDLQETQYF. In DNA, the CDR3 is TGTGCCAGCAGCTTGAGGGCAGGGGACCTCCAAGAGACCCAGTACTTC.

The rearrangement uses TRBV12-5 and TRBJ2-7; a possible D gene is TRBD1 (5 bases). Germline loops: CDR1 LGHNT, CDR2 FRNRAP. Trimming cost V 5 bases and J 2 bases, with 13 bases left between them. The CDR3 is 14 residues long. CDR3 coding DNA: TGTGCTAGTGGTCTACCGACAGATACCTACGAGCAGTACTTC. It codes for CASGLPTDTYEQYF.

V gene TRBV7-2 combines with J gene TRBJ1-1; D gene unclear. Germline V gene data show CDR1 as SGHTA and CDR2 as FQGNSA. This CDR3 region has 14 residues. The V end lost 2 bases, the J end lost 1 base, and 8 bases lay between the germline ends. CDR3 nucleotides: TGTGCCAGCAGCTTACAGGATACGAACACTGAAGCTTTCTTT. It specifies CASSLQDTNTEAFF.

V is TRBV9 and J is TRBJ1-4; 9 bases are a match to TRBD1. This CDR3 has 16 residues. Germline CDR1 is SGDLS and CDR2 is YYNGEE. V shed 4 bases, J shed 4 bases, and the junction held 8 bases outside the gene matches. The CDR3 DNA reads TGTGCCAGCAGCCCCCTGGGACAGGGAGGTAATGAAAAACTGTTTTTT. It is translated as CASSPLGQGGNEKLFF. Full variable domain (rest looked up from reference TRBV9 and TRBJ1-4): DSGVTQTPKHLITATGQRVTLRCSPRSGDLSVYWYQQSLDQGLQFLIQYYNGEERAKGNILERFSAQQFPDLHSELNLSSLELGDSALYFCASSPLGQGGNEKLFFGSGTQLSVL.

This clone was seen just once. V gene TRBV18 combines with J gene TRBJ2-7; 7 bases match TRBD1. V shed 4 bases and J 2 bases; nucleotides not matched to a gene: 5. The CDR3 is 14 amino acids. Germline V gives CDR1 KGHSH, CDR2 LQKENI. CDR3 DNA: TGTGCCAGCTCACAATCGCAGGGGGCCTACGAGCAGTACTTC. Protein: CASSQSQGAYEQYF. Supplemented by reference TRBV18 and TRBJ2-7, the full variable domain reads NAGVMQNPRHLVRRRGQEARLRCSPMKGHSHVYWYRQLPEEGLKFMVYLQKENIIDESGMPKERFSAEFPKEGPSILRIQQVVRGDSAAYFCASSQSQGAYEQYFGPGTRLTVT.

V usage is TRBV6-6 and J usage is TRBJ1-2, with TRBD1 matching over 7 bases. Per germline, CDR1 MNHNY and CDR2 SVGAGI (reference sequence). This CDR3 has 16 residues. The junction had 14 bases not matched to a gene; V was cut back by 5 bases and J by 5 bases. The CDR3 coding sequence is TGTGCCAGCAGTCGACAGGGAAATTCTAATGGGTATGGCTACACCTTC. Its translation: CASSRQGNSNGYGYTF.

The rearrangement joins TRBV6-6 to TRBJ1-6; 7 bases fit TRBD1. Germline assignment: CDR1 MNHNY and CDR2 SVGAGI (reference sequence). The CDR3 is 13 residues long. V lost 4 bases to trimming and J lost 17 bases; unmatched junction nucleotides: 11. In DNA form, the CDR3 reads TGTGCCAGCAGTTCCTTGACAGGGAGGAGGATCCACTTT. Its translation: CASSSLTGRRIHF.

The chain carries TRBV27 and TRBJ1-1, with D unresolved. CDR1 and CDR2 from the germline V gene are MNHEY and SMNVEV (reference sequence). V lost 0 bases and J lost 3, with 14 bases in between. This CDR3 spans 16 amino acids. CDR3 sequence reads: CASSLSRTLLDTEAFF. CDR3 coding DNA: TGTGCCAGCAGTTTATCTAGAACCCTTCTTGACACTGAAGCTTTCTTT.

The rearrangement joins TRBV7-2 to TRBJ1-4; D gene ambiguous. This CDR3 has 15 residues. CDR1 is SGHTA, CDR2 FQGNSA, per germline. The V end was cut by 0 bases, the J end by 8 bases, with 13 bases between. CDR3 region: CASSLARRGGEKLFF. CDR3 DNA sequence: TGTGCCAGCAGCTTAGCAAGGCGTGGAGGCGAAAAACTGTTTTTT.

The chain employs TRBV30 and TRBJ1-6; D may be TRBD1 (5 bases). The CDR3 length is 15 residues. V gave up 0 bases and J gave up 3 bases, with 9 bases separating them. Germline loops: CDR1 GTSNPN, CDR2 SVGIG (reference sequence). The CDR3 reads CAWSVGGIYNSPLHF. As DNA, the CDR3 is TGTGCCTGGAGTGTGGGGGGAATCTATAATTCACCCCTCCACTTT.

The chain has TRBV6-6 and TRBJ2-7; D remains ambiguous. Germline CDR1 and CDR2: MNHNY and SVGAGI (reference sequence). V gave up 3 bases and J gave up 1 base, with 7 bases separating them. The CDR3 is made up of 13 amino acids. The CDR3 loop reads CASSYGVSYEQYF. The CDR3 coding sequence is TGTGCCAGCAGTTATGGAGTTTCCTACGAGCAGTACTTC.

The table lists this clone with a count of one. J is TRBJ2-5 and V is TRBV9; 8 bases align to TRBD2. CDR1 is SGDLS, CDR2 YYNGEE, per germline. With 2 bases clipped from V and 1 base from J, the junction kept 7 bases outside the gene matches. The CDR3 covers 16 residues. In nucleotides, the CDR3 is TGTGCCAGCAGCGTGTCGGGCGGGGGGTCCCAAGAGACCCAGTACTTC. It translates to CASSVSGGGSQETQYF.

The CDR3 protein is CASSYLPGVKNIQYF. Here the CDR3 DNA reads TGCGCCAGCAGTTACCTCCCCGGGGTCAAAAACATTCAGTACTTC. The chain recombines TRBV5-1 with TRBJ2-4; possibly TRBD2 for D (5 bases). Looked up from germline, CDR1 is SGHRS and CDR2 is YFSETQ. The V gene lost 5 bases and the J gene lost 3 bases, with 15 bases spanning the gap. This CDR3 comprises 15 residues. Filled out from reference TRBV5-1 and TRBJ2-4, the complete variable domain reads KAGVTQTPRYLIKTRGQQVTLSCSPISGHRSVSWYQQTPGQGLQFLFEYFSETQRNKGNFPGRFSGRQFSNSRSEMNVSTLELGDSALYLCASSYLPGVKNIQYFGAGTRLSVL.

This rearrangement joins TRBV4-3 to TRBJ1-4, with 9 bases lining up with TRBD1. This CDR3 has 16 residues. Trimming took 4 bases from V and 5 from J; bases not matched to a gene: 8. Looked up from germline, CDR1 is LGHNA and CDR2 is YSLEER. This CDR3 is CASSLLLGTGNEKLFF. The CDR3 DNA reads as TGCGCCAGCAGCCTCCTATTGGGGACAGGGAATGAAAAACTGTTTTTT.